This T cell receptor beta chain was recovered during a study of Siglec-9 on CD8 T cells in melanoma (dated by TCRdb to between 2019 and 2020). Study-wide context: Siglec-9 expression on CD8+ T cells and the role of Siglec-9 in regulating T cells in the melanoma tumor microenvironment were investigated in the study. What the research found in general, with its limitations: An effector memory CD8+ T-cell subset that appeared to accumulate within melanoma tumors was reported to be marked and regulated by Siglec-9.

On this clone: What antigen it recognizes has not been identified. The record has no base qualities; no much larger clone is one base away.

Libraries were made using the immunoSEQ multiplex PCR assay. TCRdb took this table from immuneACCESS and kept in-frame rearrangements with V and J called. Such tables lack part of the clones; where checked against another copy, unresolved V genes explain under half of the gap, and the rest is unexplained. The table for this sample lists some 39,000 clones; about 80% of them were counted only once. Around 1.7% of the sample belongs to the ten largest clones. This sequence originates from a human donor in good health. Material for sequencing was Siglec-9- CD8+ T cells sorted from blood. Interpreted using the paper, the cell subset or site label stands for: CD8 T cells lacking Siglec-9.

The DNA reads as follows: TGCAGCGTGGCTCTCGGGTACGAGCAGTACTTC. Its product reads: CSVALGYEQYF. This sequence uses TRBV29-1 and TRBJ2-7, with no D gene named confidently. Reading from cysteine to phenylalanine, the CDR3 counts 11 amino acids. Of all the DNA, just the CDR3 is kept, 33 bases in frame from base 1. For CDR1 and CDR2, the germline V gene lists SQVTM and ANQGSEA. The junction carries 10 bases between V and J, which are trimmed by 6 bases and 4 bases respectively.